Listed here are 3 T cell receptor beta chains from one sample, sequenced in a study of T-cell reconstitution after alpha-beta-depleted transplantation in children. Unique molecular identifiers were used in preparing the TCRbeta library. TCRdb analysed the PCR reads with MiXCR anew, one entry per CDR3 protein. Seen here are around 700,000 distinct CDR3 sequences, approximately 14% observed once, and the top ten hold 0.65% to 0.9%. The sequences come from PBMCs, collected before TCRalphabeta/CD19-depleted stem cell transplant. Receptors originate from a girl between 2 and 10 years old with congenital amegakaryocytic thrombocytopenia, due to receive a stem cell transplant.

This clonotype was picked up a small number of times. The rearrangement links TRBV7-2 to TRBJ1-5; D gene ambiguous. CDR3 size: 14 residues. Trimming left V 2 bases short and J 2 bases short, with 7 bases between. Germline CDR1 and CDR2: SGHTA and FQGNSA. The CDR3 region is CASSLRHGNQPQHF. CDR3 DNA sequence: TGTGCCAGCAGCTTAAGGCACGGCAATCAGCCCCAGCATTTT.

This clonotype was observed many times. CDR3 DNA: TGTGCCAGCAGCTTGGCCGGGGGGTTTCGCGAGCAGTACTTC. It encodes CASSLAGGFREQYF. The chain joins TRBV5-5 to TRBJ2-7; 7 bases are shared with TRBD2. This CDR3 has 14 residues. J was trimmed by 6 bases and V by 0 bases; bases with no gene match: 6. The germline gives CDR1 SGHKS, CDR2 YYEKEE (reference sequence).

V is TRBV6-5 and J is TRBJ1-5; D is unclear. The CDR3 is 13 residues long. Trimming shortened V by 2 bases and J by 5 bases, and 7 bases separated the two germline ends. Germline CDR1 MNHEY, CDR2 SVGAGI. The CDR3 region is CASSYRLHQPQHF. The CDR3 DNA reads TGTGCCAGCAGTTACAGGTTACATCAGCCCCAGCATTTT.